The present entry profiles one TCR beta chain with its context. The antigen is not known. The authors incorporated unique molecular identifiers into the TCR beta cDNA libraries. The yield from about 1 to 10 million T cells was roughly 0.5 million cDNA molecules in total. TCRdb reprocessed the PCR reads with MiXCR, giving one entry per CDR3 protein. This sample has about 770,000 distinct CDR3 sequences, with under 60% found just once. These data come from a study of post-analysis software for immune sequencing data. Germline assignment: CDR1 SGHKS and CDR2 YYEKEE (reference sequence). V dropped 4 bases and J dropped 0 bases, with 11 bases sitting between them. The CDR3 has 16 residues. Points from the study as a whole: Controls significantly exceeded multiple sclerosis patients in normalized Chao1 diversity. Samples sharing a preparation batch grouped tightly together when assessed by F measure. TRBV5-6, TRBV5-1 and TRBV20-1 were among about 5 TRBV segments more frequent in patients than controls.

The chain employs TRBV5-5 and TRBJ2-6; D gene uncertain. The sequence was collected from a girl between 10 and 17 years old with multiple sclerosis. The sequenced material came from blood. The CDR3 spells CASSGQSFSGANVLTF. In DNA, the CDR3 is TGTGCCAGCAGCGGTCAGTCATTCTCTGGGGCCAACGTCCTGACTTTC.